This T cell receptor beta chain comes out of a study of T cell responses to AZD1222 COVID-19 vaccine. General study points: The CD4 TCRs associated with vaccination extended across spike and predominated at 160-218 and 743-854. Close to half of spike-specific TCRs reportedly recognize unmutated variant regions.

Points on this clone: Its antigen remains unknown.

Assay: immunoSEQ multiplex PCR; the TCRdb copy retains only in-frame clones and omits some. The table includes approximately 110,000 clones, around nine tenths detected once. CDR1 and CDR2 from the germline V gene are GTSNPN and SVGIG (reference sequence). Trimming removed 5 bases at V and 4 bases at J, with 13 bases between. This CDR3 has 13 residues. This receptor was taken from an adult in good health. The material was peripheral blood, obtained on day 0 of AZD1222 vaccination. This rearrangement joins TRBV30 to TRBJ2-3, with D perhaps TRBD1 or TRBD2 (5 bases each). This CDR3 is CAWDGAGADTQYF. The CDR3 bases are TGTGCCTGGGATGGGGCCGGGGCAGATACGCAGTATTTT.